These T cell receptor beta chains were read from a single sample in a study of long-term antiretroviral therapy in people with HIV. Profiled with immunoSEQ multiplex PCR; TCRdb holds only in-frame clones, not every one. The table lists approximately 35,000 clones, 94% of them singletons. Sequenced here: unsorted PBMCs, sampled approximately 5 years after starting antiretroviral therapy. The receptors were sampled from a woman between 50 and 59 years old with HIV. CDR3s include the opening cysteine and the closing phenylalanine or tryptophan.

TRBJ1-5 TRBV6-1 CASSEYRALSNQPQHF
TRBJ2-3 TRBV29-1 CSYPLRGSTDTQYF
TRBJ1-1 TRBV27 CASSLLGWNTEAFF
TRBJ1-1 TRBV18 CASSPDYTEAFF
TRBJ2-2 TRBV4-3 CASSQHRGKEELFF
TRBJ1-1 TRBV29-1 CSALNPRSRTEAFF
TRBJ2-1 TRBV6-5 CASRRGGIYNEQFF
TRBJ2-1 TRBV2 CASRGQGHDEQFF
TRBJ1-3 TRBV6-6 CASSSYRENTIYF
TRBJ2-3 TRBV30 CAWSPIVVDTQYF
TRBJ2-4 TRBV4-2 CASSQSLAGVAKNIQYF
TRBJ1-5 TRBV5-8 CASSLEQGEYLYSNQPQHF
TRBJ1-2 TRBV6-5 CASSLTSGGSYGYTF
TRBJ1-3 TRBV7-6 CASRQTGPGNTIYF
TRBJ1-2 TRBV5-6 CASRRETNYGYTF
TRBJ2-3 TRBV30 CAWRAGLAGHDTQYF